This passage covers 15 T cell receptor beta chains from one sample sequenced in a study of blood T cell repertoires in COVID-19. The table came from immunoSEQ multiplex PCR; TCRdb's copy has only in-frame clones and leaves some out. The sample yields about 150,000 clones, over 80% seen once. The sample was peripheral blood. The receptors derive from an older woman with acute or convalescent COVID-19.

The chain uses TRBV2 and TRBJ2-7; 7 bases agree with TRBD2. The CDR3 totals 13 residues. V was clipped by 4 bases and J by 2 bases; unmatched bases: 2. In germline, CDR1 is SNHLY, CDR2 FYNNEI. This CDR3 reads CASSGDYPYEQYF. The CDR3 DNA reads TGTGCCAGCAGTGGGGACTACCCCTACGAGCAGTACTTC. The variable domain in full, completed from reference TRBV2 and TRBJ2-7, reads EPEVTQTPSHQVTQMGQEVILRCVPISNHLYFYWYRQILGQKVEFLVSFYNNEISEKSEIFDDQFSVERPDGSNFTLKIRSTKLEDSAMYFCASSGDYPYEQYFGPGTRLTVT.

V gene TRBV19 combines with J gene TRBJ1-2; a weak D match, TRBD1 (5 bases). CDR3 length equals 15 residues. Trimming stripped 7 bases from V and 8 bases from J, with 23 bases between. Germline V gives CDR1 LNHDA, CDR2 SQIVND (reference sequence). The DNA for the CDR3 is TGTGCCAGTACCCCAGACAGTAGGACTACTAGCGGCTACACCTTC. It encodes CASTPDSRTTSGYTF.

This chain connects TRBV5-4 to TRBJ2-7, with 7 positions matching TRBD2. Germline lookup yields CDR1 SGHNT and CDR2 YYREEE (reference sequence). The junction had 5 bases not matched to a gene; V was cut back by 0 bases and J by 2 bases. This CDR3 is built from 15 residues. The chain's CDR3 is CASSLETSSTYEQYF. The CDR3 nucleotides are TGTGCCAGCAGCTTGGAGACTAGCAGTACCTACGAGCAGTACTTC.

The V gene is TRBV10-3, the J gene TRBJ1-4, with 7 nucleotides matching TRBD1. V was pared by 5 bases and J by 5 bases, with 8 bases of the junction left unmatched. This CDR3 has 15 residues. CDR1 ENHRY and CDR2 SYGVKD come from the germline V gene. DNA of the CDR3: TGTGCCATCAGTCCGGGGACAGCCTTAAATGAAAAACTGTTTTTT. It specifies CAISPGTALNEKLFF.

V usage is TRBV6-5 and J usage is TRBJ1-2; 9 nucleotides line up with TRBD1. This CDR3 is built from 14 residues. V lost 7 bases, J lost 4 bases, and 7 bases stayed unmatched. Per the germline V gene, CDR1 is MNHEY and CDR2 is SVGAGI. DNA of the CDR3: TGTGCCAGCACTATCTCGACAGGGGGCTATGGCTACACCTTC. This sequence encodes CASTISTGGYGYTF.

This clone was observed once. This chain uses TRBV3-1 (or the pseudogene TRBV3-2) with TRBJ1-5; weak D call: TRBD1 (5 bases). Trimming cost V 4 bases and J 4 bases, with 14 bases left between them. CDR3 length equals 15 residues. Germline V lookup: CDR1 LGHDT, CDR2 YNNKEL (reference sequence). The CDR3 loop reads CASSRRWGENQPQHF. CDR3 DNA sequence: TGTGCCAGCAGCCGAAGGTGGGGGGAGAATCAGCCCCAGCATTTT.

There are a few counts of this clone. The chain has TRBV24-1 and TRBJ1-5; TRBD1 aligns across 7 bases. CDR3 size: 15 residues. V was pared by 6 bases and J by 1 base, with 5 bases of the junction left unmatched. From germline, CDR1 is KGHDR and CDR2 SFDVKD. The CDR3 is CATSHSTGSNQPQHF. The CDR3 bases are TGTGCCACCAGTCATTCGACAGGGAGCAATCAGCCCCAGCATTTT.

The V gene is TRBV6-2 or TRBV6-3, the J gene TRBJ1-1; 9 positions agree with TRBD1. V lost 6 bases, J lost 6 bases, and 8 bases stayed unmatched. The CDR3 has 14 amino acids. Germline lookup yields CDR1 MNHEY and CDR2 SVGEGT. The CDR3 protein is CASSGQGSRAEAFF. In nucleotides, the CDR3 is TGTGCCAGCAGCGGACAGGGGAGTAGAGCTGAAGCTTTCTTT.

CDR3 sequence: CASSEGGSSYEQYF. The CDR3 nucleotides read TGCGCCAGCAGTGAAGGGGGTTCCTCCTACGAGCAGTACTTC. The chain combines TRBV10-1 with TRBJ2-7, with a weak D call TRBD1 (6 bases). Trimming shortened V by 3 bases and J by 0 bases, and 9 bases separated the two germline ends. The CDR3 has 14 residues. CDR1 and CDR2 (germline): WNHNN, SYGVQD (reference sequence).

The chain uses TRBV6-5 and TRBJ1-6; weak D call: TRBD1 (6 bases). There are 15 residues in the CDR3. Germline values: CDR1 MNHEY, CDR2 SVGAGI. V was clipped by 5 bases and J by 1 base, with 9 bases between them. The CDR3 here is CASSPGESYNSPLHF. CDR3 nucleotide sequence: TGTGCCAGCAGTCCAGGGGAGTCCTATAATTCACCCCTCCACTTT.

The genes are TRBV7-2 and TRBJ2-1; 9 nucleotides agree with TRBD2. The germline V gene encodes CDR1 SGHTA and CDR2 FQGNSA. After removal of 0 bases from V and 7 bases from J, the junction contained 7 bases not matched to a gene. The CDR3 is 16 amino acids. CDR3 sequence (DNA): TGTGCCAGCAGCTTAGCGCTGGCGGGGGGGATGAATGAGCAGTTCTTC. Amino acid sequence: CASSLALAGGMNEQFF.

This chain connects TRBV5-1 to TRBJ2-5, with D possibly matching TRBD1 (6 bases). The CDR3 runs 13 residues. Germline V gene data show CDR1 as SGHRS and CDR2 as YFSETQ. V gave up 5 bases and J gave up 1 base, with 9 bases separating them. The CDR3 is CASRQGFQETQYF. The DNA for the CDR3 is TGCGCCAGCAGACAGGGCTTCCAAGAGACCCAGTACTTC.

The rearrangement uses TRBV19 and TRBJ1-4; D call uncertain. CDR3 length: 12 residues. Germline CDR1 and CDR2: LNHDA and SQIVND (reference sequence). V lost 3 bases, J lost 8 bases, and 7 bases lay in between. CDR3 coding DNA: TGTGCCAGTAGTATCTTGGGCGAAAAACTGTTTTTT. This gives the protein CASSILGEKLFF.

This clone was observed a few times. V is TRBV9 and J is TRBJ2-5, with a tentative D call TRBD2 (6 bases). Between the trimmed V and J ends, which lost 0 bases and 9 bases, there was a span of 27 bases. The CDR3 length is 18 residues. The germline V gene encodes CDR1 SGDLS and CDR2 YYNGEE. DNA for the CDR3: TGTGCCAGCAGCGTAGTAGGGGCGGAGACTAGGTCAAGGAGGGCCCAGTACTTC. Encoded protein: CASSVVGAETRSRRAQYF.

The chain has TRBV7-9 and TRBJ1-2; 8 bases align to TRBD1. V lost 1 base to trimming and J lost 5 bases; unmatched junction nucleotides: 9. Germline V gives CDR1 SEHNR, CDR2 FQNEAQ (reference sequence). The CDR3 runs to 16 residues. DNA for the CDR3: TGTGCCAGCAGCTTAGGGGGGACAGGAGTCTTTTATGGCTACACCTTC. This encodes CASSLGGTGVFYGYTF.